This T cell receptor beta chain was captured in a study of cytomegalovirus exposure and HLA in healthy donors. In the study overall: Unique TCRs from HLA-typed donors, around 93 million of them, were held in an early data release.

Study-wide results and limits: Reported findings show TCR beta sequences accurately forecast HLA-A and HLA-B alleles in most subjects. For presence/absence analyses, sequencing depth was assumed to be roughly uniform across donors.

Details on this clone: Its matching antigen is unknown.

60 Vbeta and 13 Jbeta primers were used in PCR. Clones were read by immunoSEQ multiplex PCR, and TCRdb kept only the in-frame ones, dropping some. The sample holds about 190,000 clones, just under 75% seen once. Germline V lookup: CDR1 MNHNY, CDR2 SVGAGI (reference sequence). Deletions cut 0 bases from V and 2 bases from J, with 8 bases between. The CDR3 length is 14 residues. The TCR comes from a woman in her twenties or thirties in good health and CMV-seropositive. Sequenced input: PBMCs. The chain employs TRBV6-6 and TRBJ2-7; TRBD1 is a possible D gene (5 bases). CDR3 in DNA: TGTGCCAGCAGTTACTCCCCAGGGACCTACGAGCAGTACTTC. Encoded protein: CASSYSPGTYEQYF.